Listed below are T cell receptor beta chains from one sample, sequenced in a study of cytomegalovirus exposure and HLA in healthy donors. This table comes from immunoSEQ multiplex PCR, and its TCRdb copy is limited to in-frame clones, with some not included. The data show 150,000 or so clones, with roughly 70% seen just once and about 1.6% held by the top ten. Sequenced: PBMCs. The receptor set was obtained from a girl aged 10 to 17 in good health and CMV-seronegative. Each CDR3 is given without its conserved first and last residue.

TRBJ2-7	TRBV2	ASSEARRTGVYEQY
TRBJ2-7	TRBV6-5	ASRSSGGSYEQY
TRBJ1-1	TRBV19	ASSMQGEAF
TRBJ2-1	TRBV11-2	ASSLITGGYNEQF
TRBJ1-4	TRBV2	ASSPIIPANEKLF
TRBJ2-6	TRBV7-9	ASSPPGTIFSGANVLT
TRBJ1-1	TRBV15	ATSRVGGLGEAF
TRBJ1-4	TRBV15	ATSAGTGNEKLF
TRBJ2-5	TRBV19	ASSTGITSQETQY
TRBJ2-1	TRBV15	ATSREDRVGYEQF
TRBJ1-3	TRBV2	ASMILRSSGNTIY
TRBJ2-7	TRBV5-6	ASTKPQLAGGSYEQY
TRBJ2-7	TRBV2	ASSGQGAYEQY
TRBJ1-1	TRBV4-1	ASSLEPGGNTEAF
TRBJ2-1	TRBV7-9	ASSRNIQGYNEQF
TRBJ1-3	TRBV5-1	ASSLDAPLSSGNTIY
TRBJ1-1	TRBV19	ASSIGRQGNTEAF
TRBJ1-1	TRBV5-6	ASSSAGILNTEAF
TRBJ2-6	TRBV28	ASRIKGLAGGHGANVLT
TRBJ2-2	TRBV14	ASSQVGFGELF
TRBJ2-3	TRBV6-5	ASDTREADTQY
TRBJ2-3	TRBV27	ASSQGGTDTQY
TRBJ2-7	TRBV13	ASSLARAINEQH
TRBJ1-6	TRBV6-5	ASSYNGPAGSPLH
TRBJ2-4	TRBV9	ASSVGVRGNDIQY
TRBJ1-1	TRBV5-1	ASSLRVSEAEAF
TRBJ2-7	TRBV11-3	ARCGDRDGQY
TRBJ1-1	TRBV6-1	ASRTGGTEAF
TRBJ2-7	TRBV27	ASSLGPGGIYEQY
TRBJ1-2	TRBV5-1	ASSFGTGLGYT
TRBJ2-1	TRBV5-1	ASSFLAEYNEQF
TRBJ1-1	TRBV6-5	ASSSQQNTEAF
TRBJ1-1	TRBV5-1	ASSPRVTRNTEAF
TRBJ2-3	TRBV4-1	ASSQLGTDTQY
TRBJ2-3	TRBV19	ATSGQLADTQY
TRBJ2-5	TRBV5-1	ASSTGLAGETQY
TRBJ1-5	TRBV18	ASSPGASNQPQH
TRBJ2-3	TRBV7-2	ASSPGQGITGITDTQY
TRBJ1-1	TRBV9	ASSVEEFTEAF
TRBJ2-1	TRBV5-1	ASSPLASNEQF
TRBJ1-6	TRBV10-2	ASRDRASKNSPLH
TRBJ2-6	TRBV6-5	ASSYPGANVLT
TRBJ2-5	TRBV7-9	ASSLSAGPQETQY
TRBJ2-7	TRBV27	ASSSGGGAEQY
TRBJ1-4	TRBV30	AWRLAGTANEKLF
TRBJ2-7	TRBV18	ASSPPAGSTYEQY
TRBJ1-6	TRBV7-3	ASSLTGGGDSPLH
TRBJ2-2	TRBV18	ASSPPGTSGSTGELF
TRBJ1-1	TRBV18	ASSPGNTEAF
TRBJ2-1	TRBV11-2	ASSRGADEQF
TRBJ2-7	TRBV7-9	ASSLGQENYEQY
TRBJ1-5	TRBV19	ASQGGSTYSNQPQH
TRBJ2-7	TRBV6-5	ASSYSSIASGGEQY
TRBJ2-7	TRBV6-5	ASSYSASVGTSS
TRBJ2-7	TRBV9	ASSVQGAGGVYEQY
TRBJ1-1	TRBV7-9	ASGQGGTWAF
TRBJ1-1	TRBV6-5	ASSPGGRNTEAF
TRBJ2-7	TRBV2	ASSEGLYEQY
TRBJ2-1	TRBV7-3	ASSPDSNEQF
TRBJ2-5	TRBV4-1	ASSQGTGTETQY